The entry that follows covers one T cell receptor (beta chain) sequence. The antigen remains unidentified. The sample originates from a study of vaccination effects on CD4 cells after COVID-19. Study summary: Participants got two doses of BNT162b2 or mRNA-1273 vaccine. Study conclusions and caveats: Healthy vaccinees showed cross-reactivity with common cold coronaviruses in only 1 of 255 vaccine-induced clones. Early timepoints after infection were absent, and convalescent patients were few in the study.

It was after nine to ten days of culture that CD4+ T cells were isolated. Nobody among the vaccine recipients had prior SARS-CoV-2 infection (nucleocapsid antibodies were negative). Clones were read by immunoSEQ multiplex PCR, and TCRdb kept only the in-frame ones, dropping some. The data show around 26,000 clones, around 73% seen once. V lost 4 bases, J lost 2 bases, and 20 bases lay in between. Germline V lookup: CDR1 SNHLY, CDR2 FYNNEI. The CDR3 consists of 17 residues. The clonotype was recovered from a human donor who received a COVID-19 vaccine. Here the sequenced sample was CD4+ T cells from PBMCs cultured without peptide, taken before COVID-19 vaccination. The J gene is TRBJ2-5, the V gene TRBV2, with TRBD2 as a possible D gene (6 bases). The CDR3, as DNA: TGTGCCAGCAGTGCTTTGACTACCCGGGAGTTACAAGAGACCCAGTACTTC. This gives the protein CASSALTTRELQETQYF.